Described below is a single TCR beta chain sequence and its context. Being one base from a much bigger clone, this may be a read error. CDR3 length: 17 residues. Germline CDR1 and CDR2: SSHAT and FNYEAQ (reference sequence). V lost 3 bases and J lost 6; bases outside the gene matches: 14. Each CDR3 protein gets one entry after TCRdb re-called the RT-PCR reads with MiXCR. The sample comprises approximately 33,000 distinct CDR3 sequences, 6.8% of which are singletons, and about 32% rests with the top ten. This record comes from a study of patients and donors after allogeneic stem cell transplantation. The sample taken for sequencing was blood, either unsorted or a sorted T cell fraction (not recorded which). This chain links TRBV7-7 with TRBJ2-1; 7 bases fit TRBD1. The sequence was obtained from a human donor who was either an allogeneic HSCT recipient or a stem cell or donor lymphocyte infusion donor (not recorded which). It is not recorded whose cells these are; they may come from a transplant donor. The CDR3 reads CASSLSGGSQAGNEQFF. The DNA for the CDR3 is TGTGCCAGCAGCTTGTCAGGGGGTAGTCAGGCAGGCAATGAGCAGTTCTTC.